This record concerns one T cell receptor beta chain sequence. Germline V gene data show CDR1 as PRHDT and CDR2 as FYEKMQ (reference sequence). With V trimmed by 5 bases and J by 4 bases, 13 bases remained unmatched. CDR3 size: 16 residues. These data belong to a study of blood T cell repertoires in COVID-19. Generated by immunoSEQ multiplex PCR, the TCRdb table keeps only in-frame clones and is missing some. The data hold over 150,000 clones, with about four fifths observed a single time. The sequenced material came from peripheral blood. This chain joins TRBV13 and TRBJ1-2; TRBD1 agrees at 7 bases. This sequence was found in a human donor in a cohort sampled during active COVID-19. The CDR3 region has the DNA TGTGCCAGCAGCCTATCGGGACAGAGTGAAACCTATGGCTACACCTTC. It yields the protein CASSLSGQSETYGYTF.